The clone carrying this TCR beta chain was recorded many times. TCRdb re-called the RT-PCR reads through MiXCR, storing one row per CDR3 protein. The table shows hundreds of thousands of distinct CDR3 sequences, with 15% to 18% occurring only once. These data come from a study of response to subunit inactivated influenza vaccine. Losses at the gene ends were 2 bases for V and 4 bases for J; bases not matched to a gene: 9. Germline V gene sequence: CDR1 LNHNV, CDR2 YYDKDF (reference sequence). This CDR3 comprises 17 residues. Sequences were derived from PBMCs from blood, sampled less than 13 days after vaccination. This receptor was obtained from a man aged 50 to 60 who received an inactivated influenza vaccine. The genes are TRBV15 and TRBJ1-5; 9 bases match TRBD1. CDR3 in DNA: TGTGCCACCAGCAGACGCCGGGACAGGGACCGAAATCAGCCCCAGCATTTT. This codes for CATSRRRDRDRNQPQHF.